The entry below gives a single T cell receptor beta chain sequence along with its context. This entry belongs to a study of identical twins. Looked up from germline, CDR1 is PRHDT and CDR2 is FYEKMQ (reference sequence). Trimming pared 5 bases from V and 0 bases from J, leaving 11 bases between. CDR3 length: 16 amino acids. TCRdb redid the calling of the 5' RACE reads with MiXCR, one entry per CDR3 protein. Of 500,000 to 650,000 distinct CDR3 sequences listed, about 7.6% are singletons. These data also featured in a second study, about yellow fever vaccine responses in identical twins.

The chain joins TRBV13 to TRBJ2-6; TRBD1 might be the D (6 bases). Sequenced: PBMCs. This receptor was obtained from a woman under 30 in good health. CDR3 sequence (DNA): TGTGCCAGCAGCCTCACAGGGATCTCTGGGGCCAACGTCCTGACTTTC. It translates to CASSLTGISGANVLTF.